The 12 T cell receptor beta chains given below trace back to one sample, sequenced in a study of CD8+ T cells in alopecia areata. Sequencing used cDNA as its template, made by extracting RNA and reverse transcribing it. Profiled with immunoSEQ multiplex PCR; TCRdb holds only in-frame clones, not every one. The data contain around 86,000 clones, just over 70% of them singletons. Treatment of the sample: oral pan-JAK inhibitor, 5-10 mg twice daily. This specimen consisted of CD8+ T cells sorted from blood, obtained at week 44, from a patient treated with tofacitinib. The receptors originated from a human donor with alopecia areata.

This clone was found a few times. This chain links TRBV11-2 with TRBJ1-4; 7 bases line up with TRBD1. V shed 5 bases, J shed 3 bases, and the junction held 9 bases outside the gene matches. The CDR3 sequence is 16 residues long. Germline V gene lookup returns CDR1 SGHAT and CDR2 FQNNGV. CDR3 region: CASSRRQGDSNEKLFF. The CDR3 DNA reads TGTGCCAGCAGCCGCCGGCAGGGGGATTCTAATGAAAAACTGTTTTTT. Variable domain in full (rest from reference TRBV11-2 and TRBJ1-4): EAGVAQSPRYKIIEKRQSVAFWCNPISGHATLYWYQQILGQGPKLLIQFQNNGVVDDSQLPKDRFSAERLKGVDSTLKIQPAKLEDSAVYLCASSRRQGDSNEKLFFGSGTQLSVL.

The chain couples TRBV6-5 to TRBJ2-6; D is perhaps TRBD1 (6 bases). Trimming took 6 bases from V and 2 from J, leaving 11 bases between them. The CDR3 is 15 amino acids. The germline gives CDR1 MNHEY, CDR2 SVGAGI. The CDR3 here is CASRRTVTGANVLTF. DNA of the CDR3: TGTGCCAGCAGACGGACAGTGACTGGGGCCAACGTCCTGACTTTC.

This chain links TRBV23-1 with TRBJ1-6; 10 nucleotides agree with TRBD1. TRBV23-1 is designated an ORF whose function remains uncertain. V lost 2 bases, J lost 4 bases, and 14 bases stayed unmatched. This CDR3 contains 20 residues. The CDR3 here is CASSQDWRQGAGSYNSPLHF. The CDR3 nucleotides are TGCGCCAGCAGTCAAGATTGGCGACAGGGGGCGGGCTCTTATAATTCACCCCTCCACTTT.

The rearrangement uses TRBV5-1 and TRBJ2-3; 10 bases align to TRBD2. The length of the CDR3 is 16 residues. The V and J ends lost 7 bases and 0 bases, in that order; junction bases with no gene match: 8. The germline CDR1 and CDR2 sequences are SGHRS and YFSETQ. CDR3 sequence reads: CASLPSGGTSTDTQYF. The CDR3 coding sequence is TGCGCCAGCCTGCCTAGCGGGGGCACCAGCACAGATACGCAGTATTTT.

This clone came up a few times. The CDR3 is CAWTPFRDRENTPDYEQYF. CDR3 in DNA: TGTGCCTGGACCCCCTTCCGGGACAGGGAGAACACACCCGACTACGAGCAGTACTTC. The rearrangement joins TRBV30 to TRBJ2-7, with TRBD1 matching 9 bases. The V segment lost 4 bases and the J segment 3 bases; nucleotides outside the gene matches: 22. CDR1 GTSNPN and CDR2 SVGIG come from the germline V gene (reference sequence). The CDR3 covers 19 residues.

The V call is TRBV2, the J call TRBJ2-7; possibly TRBD1 for D (6 bases). V was trimmed by 5 bases and J by 2 bases, leaving 16 bases between them. The CDR3 consists of 15 residues. Germline V CDR1 and CDR2: SNHLY, FYNNEI. DNA of the CDR3: TGTGCCAGCAGTATACCTGCAGGACAGACCTACGAGCAGTACTTC. It specifies CASSIPAGQTYEQYF.

The chain couples TRBV25-1 to TRBJ2-1, with 12 bases aligning to TRBD2. The CDR3 sequence is 18 residues long. CDR1 is MGHDK, CDR2 SYGVNS, per germline. Trimming cost V 1 base and J 10 bases; bases outside gene matches: 14. CDR3 nucleotide sequence: TGTGCCAGCAGTGAATCCGCCGAGGGACTAGCGGGTCCCTTGGAGCAGTTCTTC. Protein: CASSESAEGLAGPLEQFF.

V gene TRBV29-1 combines with J gene TRBJ2-5, with D tentatively TRBD2 (5 bases). The J call may be incorrect, as the DNA end agrees better with TRBJ2-7. Germline V gene sequence: CDR1 SQVTM, CDR2 ANQGSEA. CDR3 length: 13 residues. The CDR3 region is CSVVVGVDYEQYF. The CDR3 coding sequence is TGCAGCGTTGTAGTGGGAGTTGATTACGAGCAGTACTTC.

This clone occurred a few times. The chain has TRBV7-2 and TRBJ2-1, with D possibly TRBD2 on 5 matching bases. V dropped 1 base and J dropped 8 bases, with 27 bases sitting between them. The CDR3 contains 19 residues. CDR1 is SGHTA, CDR2 FQGNSA, per germline. The CDR3 loop is CASSLVPSSAGGIKDEQFF. In DNA form, the CDR3 reads TGTGCCAGCAGCTTAGTCCCCTCCAGTGCGGGCGGAATTAAGGATGAGCAGTTCTTC. The full variable domain, rest sourced from reference TRBV7-2 and TRBJ2-1, is GAGVSQSPSNKVTEKGKDVELRCDPISGHTALYWYRQSLGQGLEFLIYFQGNSAPDKSGLPSDRFSAERTGGSVSTLTIQRTQQEDSAVYLCASSLVPSSAGGIKDEQFFGPGTRLTVL.

This clone was seen once. V and J are TRBV7-9 and TRBJ2-5; 7 bases line up with TRBD1. Unmatched junction bases numbered 5, after V lost 4 bases and J lost 0 bases. CDR3 length: 15 residues. The germline gives CDR1 SEHNR, CDR2 FQNEAQ (reference sequence). The CDR3: CASSSRDSDQETQYF. CDR3 in DNA: TGTGCCAGCAGCTCCAGGGACAGTGACCAAGAGACCCAGTACTTC. The full variable domain, its missing parts supplied by reference TRBV7-9 and TRBJ2-5, is DTGVSQNPRHKITKRGQNVTFRCDPISEHNRLYWYRQTLGQGPEFLTYFQNEAQLEKSRLLSDRFSAERPKGSFSTLEIQRTEQGDSAMYLCASSSRDSDQETQYFGPGTRLLVL.

This chain connects TRBV5-1 to TRBJ1-1; D uncertain. V lost 5 bases and J lost 8, with 10 bases in between. The germline gives CDR1 SGHRS, CDR2 YFSETQ. The CDR3 runs 11 residues. The CDR3 sequence is CASSTGSEAFF. The CDR3 DNA follows: TGCGCCAGCAGTACCGGAAGCGAAGCTTTCTTT.

The rearrangement joins TRBV5-1 to TRBJ1-5; 7 bases are a match to TRBD1. In germline, CDR1 is SGHRS, CDR2 YFSETQ. This CDR3 is 14 amino acids long. After removal of 4 bases from V and 6 bases from J, the junction contained 7 bases not matched to a gene. CDR3 sequence: CASSSEGGLQPQHF. CDR3 sequence (DNA): TGCGCCAGCAGCAGTGAAGGGGGCCTTCAGCCCCAGCATTTT. Supplemented by reference TRBV5-1 and TRBJ1-5, the full variable domain reads KAGVTQTPRYLIKTRGQQVTLSCSPISGHRSVSWYQQTPGQGLQFLFEYFSETQRNKGNFPGRFSGRQFSNSRSEMNVSTLELGDSALYLCASSSEGGLQPQHFGDGTRLSIL.